The clone carrying this T cell receptor (beta chain) is classed as medium-sized. The sample belongs to a study of CXCR3 chemokines and chemotherapy response in bladder cancer. MiXCR, applied by TCRdb to the PCR reads, yields one record per CDR3 protein. The data show 13,000 or so distinct CDR3 sequences, around 12% seen once. After removal of 3 bases from V and 4 bases from J, the junction contained 2 bases not matched to a gene. Per the germline V gene, CDR1 is SQVTM and CDR2 is ANQGSEA. The CDR3 is 12 amino acids. V gene TRBV29-1 combines with J gene TRBJ1-1, with 7 nucleotides matching TRBD1. Sampling was done from a patient whose treatment included neoadjuvant chemotherapy. The receptor comes from a human donor with bladder cancer that did not respond to neoadjuvant chemotherapy. The CDR3 loop reads CSVETGSTEAFF. The CDR3 DNA follows: TGCAGCGTTGAGACAGGGTCCACTGAAGCTTTCTTT.